The 14 T cell receptor beta chains below were found in one sample sequenced in a study of lymphopenia after photon versus proton radiotherapy. Sequenced by immunoSEQ multiplex PCR; TCRdb stores in-frame clones only, minus some. The sample includes 25,000 to 30,000 clones, around 81% of them seen just once. Sequencing was performed on peripheral blood, taken from a patient treated with photon-based radiotherapy. Source of these receptors: a middle-aged man with gastric cancer.

The gene calls are TRBV7-2 and TRBJ2-5, with D unclear. V dropped 5 bases and J dropped 7 bases, with 20 bases sitting between them. The CDR3 has 15 residues. CDR1 is SGHTA, CDR2 FQGNSA, per germline. CDR3 region: CASSPRTEGSGTQYF. DNA for the CDR3: TGTGCCAGCAGCCCCCGAACGGAAGGCTCCGGGACCCAGTACTTC.

The V call is TRBV5-1, the J call TRBJ2-1, with 12 bases aligning to TRBD1. Germline V gene sequence: CDR1 SGHRS, CDR2 YFSETQ. V lost 1 base and J lost 9; bases outside the gene matches: 5. The CDR3 totals 15 residues. CDR3 coding DNA: TGCGCCAGCAGCTTGACCGGGACAGGGGGCGGTGAGCAGTTCTTC. It is translated as CASSLTGTGGGEQFF.

The chain uses TRBV19 and TRBJ2-7; D is possibly TRBD1 (5 bases). Germline V gene data show CDR1 as LNHDA and CDR2 as SQIVND (reference sequence). Trimming took 6 bases from V and 0 from J, leaving 9 bases between them. The CDR3 length is 13 residues. The CDR3: CASSRDSSYEQYF. The DNA of the CDR3 is TGTGCCAGTAGCCGCGACAGCTCCTACGAGCAGTACTTC.

The CDR3 DNA reads TGTGCCAGCAGCCCCGGGCAGATTAAAAACATTCAGTACTTC. It specifies CASSPGQIKNIQYF. The chain joins TRBV5-6 to TRBJ2-4, with unresolved D. CDR1 is SGHDT and CDR2 is YYEEEE in the germline V gene. The CDR3 totals 14 residues. The V and J ends lost 4 bases and 4 bases respectively, with 12 bases between them.

The J gene is TRBJ1-2, the V gene TRBV5-1, with D perhaps matching TRBD1 (5 bases). Deletions cut 3 bases from V and 8 bases from J, with 14 bases between. The CDR3 runs 13 residues. The germline CDR1 and CDR2 sequences are SGHRS and YFSETQ. CDR3 DNA sequence: TGCGCCAGCAGCTGGGGGGACTGGCGGGGCTACACCTTC. Translated, it gives CASSWGDWRGYTF.

The chain joins TRBV5-1 to TRBJ2-3; either TRBD1 or TRBD2 may supply D (6 bases each). V lost 5 bases and J lost 2, with 15 bases in between. The CDR3 has 15 residues. From germline, CDR1 is SGHRS and CDR2 YFSETQ. As DNA, the CDR3 is TGCGCCAGCAGTCTTGCGGGACACCTCACAGATACGCAGTATTTT. Protein sequence: CASSLAGHLTDTQYF.

In its sample, this clone was seen once. V and J are TRBV2 and TRBJ1-4, with TRBD1 matching over 11 bases. CDR1 and CDR2 from the germline V gene are SNHLY and FYNNEI. V lost 6 bases, J lost 13 bases, and 7 bases stayed unmatched. CDR3 length: 13 residues. CDR3 nucleotide sequence: TGTGCCAGCAGCGGGGAGGGGACAGGGGGACTGTTTTTT. Its protein product is CASSGEGTGGLFF.

The chain is built from TRBV7-2 and TRBJ1-2, with D tentatively TRBD1 (5 bases). Germline V gene data show CDR1 as SGHTA and CDR2 as FQGNSA. The CDR3 covers 15 residues. Trimming removed 2 bases from V and 8 bases from J, with 18 bases in between. The CDR3 loop is CASSLRVGDLGGYTF. CDR3 in DNA: TGTGCCAGCAGCTTAAGGGTCGGGGACCTAGGGGGCTACACCTTC.

This clone was detected a few times. The CDR3, as DNA: TGTGCCAGCAGCTTCGGGTCGAACAGCGCCGGGGAGCTGTTTTTT. It is translated as CASSFGSNSAGELFF. V is TRBV5-4 and J is TRBJ2-2; D remains ambiguous. V lost 2 bases and J lost 6, with 14 bases in between. The germline gives CDR1 SGHNT, CDR2 YYREEE (reference sequence). CDR3 length: 15 residues. Complete variable domain (other parts from reference TRBV5-4 and TRBJ2-2): ETGVTQSPTHLIKTRGQQVTLRCSSQSGHNTVSWYQQALGQGPQFIFQYYREEENGRGNFPPRFSGLQFPNYSSELNVNALELDDSALYLCASSFGSNSAGELFFGEGSRLTVL.

V is TRBV19 and J is TRBJ1-2, with D unresolved. Germline loops: CDR1 LNHDA, CDR2 SQIVND (reference sequence). CDR3 length: 15 residues. Trimming took off 4 bases at V and 4 bases at J, with 16 bases between the two ends. CDR3 nucleotides: TGTGCCAGTAGTAGAAGAGGAGACACTTTCTATGGCTACACCTTC. Its protein is CASSRRGDTFYGYTF.

The chain uses TRBV29-1 and TRBJ1-5; D perhaps matches TRBD1 (5 bases). CDR1 SQVTM and CDR2 ANQGSEA come from the germline V gene. This CDR3 region has 12 residues. Trimming cost V 7 bases and J 4 bases, with 11 bases left between them. The CDR3 region has the DNA TGCAGCGCCGTTCAGGGAAATCAGCCCCAGCATTTT. The encoded protein is CSAVQGNQPQHF.

V gene TRBV2 combines with J gene TRBJ2-7; the D is unclear. The CDR3 consists of 13 residues. Germline lookup yields CDR1 SNHLY and CDR2 FYNNEI. Trimming left V 4 bases short and J 5 bases short, with 12 bases between. This chain's CDR3 is CASSGRREDEQYF. In DNA form, the CDR3 reads TGTGCCAGCAGTGGACGGCGAGAGGACGAGCAGTACTTC.

V and J are TRBV5-5 and TRBJ2-3; 7 bases are shared with TRBD1. Germline loops: CDR1 SGHKS, CDR2 YYEKEE (reference sequence). The CDR3 contains 14 residues. V lost 5 bases to trimming and J lost 2 bases; unmatched junction nucleotides: 5. CDR3 protein: CASSRDSATDTQYF. CDR3 bases: TGTGCCAGCAGTCGGGACAGCGCCACAGATACGCAGTATTTT.

This clone was seen more than once but under ten times. J is TRBJ1-3 and V is TRBV5-1; D unclear. Germline-derived CDR1 and CDR2 are SGHRS and YFSETQ. Trimming took 1 base from V and 2 from J, leaving 16 bases between them. The CDR3 is made up of 17 amino acids. The CDR3 DNA is TGCGCCAGCAGCTTGAAGCCACAGTCCGGAGCTGGAAACACCATATATTTT. Translated, it gives CASSLKPQSGAGNTIYF.